This TCR beta chain was sequenced during a study of T cell responses to AZD1222 COVID-19 vaccine. Across the whole study: The study pooled second doses at about 4 or about 12 weeks. Findings and caveats of the study: Following two doses of AZD1222, Spike-specific TCR breadth and depth rose.

Produced via immunoSEQ multiplex PCR; TCRdb's table is partial and in-frame only. The profile shows about 150,000 clones, 70% to 90% of them singletons. Trimming pared 5 bases from V and 0 bases from J, leaving 16 bases between. Germline V gene lookup returns CDR1 SGHTA and CDR2 FQGTGA. There are 16 residues in the CDR3. A remark on this clone: Its antigen remains unidentified.

The rearrangement joins TRBV7-3 to TRBJ1-1; tentatively, D is TRBD1 (6 bases). The source of this sequence is an adult in good health. Sequences were derived from peripheral blood, sampled on day 0 of AZD1222 vaccination. Here the CDR3 DNA reads TGTGCCAGCAGCCGAGGGACAAAAAGTATGAACACTGAAGCTTTCTTT. It yields the protein CASSRGTKSMNTEAFF.